This entry is about one TCR beta chain. The record originates from a study of CXCR3-negative and CXCR3-positive naive CD8 T cells. The CDR3 extends over 16 amino acids. Every subset of CD8+ T cells was sorted in triplicate at 250,000 to 300,000 cells each. It was by 5' RACE with UMI labels that the TRB cDNA libraries were prepared. TCRdb reprocessed the 5' RACE reads, with one entry per CDR3 protein and no DNA. The sample has fewer than 60,000 distinct CDR3 sequences. V and J are TRBV21-1 and TRBJ2-5; TCRdb gives TRBD2 as the D gene, but with no DNA this cannot be confirmed. TRBV21-1 is recorded as a pseudogene. Material: memory CD8+ T cells from blood. The receptor was isolated from a human donor in good health. Some clones in this sample may be carry-over from other donors' samples. CDR3 sequence reads: CASSTPGLAGGETQYF.